The clone carrying this T cell receptor (beta chain) came up many times. Its antigen is undetermined. The data belong to a study of early T cells in non-severe SARS-CoV-2 infection. About the research overall: Unpaired chains resulted from sequencing bulk RNA of unsorted whole blood.

Study-level results: VDJdb matching, biased toward anti-spike CD8 responses, missed private and CD4 specificities.

Individual cDNA molecules each received unique molecular identifiers attached to them. TCRdb recomputed calls from the 5' RACE reads with MiXCR, one row per CDR3 protein. This sample has 60,000 to 75,000 distinct CDR3 sequences, with approximately 9.1% found just once. The ends lost 4 bases at V and 0 bases at J; junction bases unmatched: 2. Germline V gene sequence: CDR1 SEHNR, CDR2 FQNEAQ (reference sequence). This CDR3 has 14 residues. The TCR was taken from an adult who was a healthcare worker with PCR-confirmed SARS-CoV-2 infection or an uninfected control (not recorded which). This sample comprised whole blood, obtained at baseline. The chain has TRBV7-9 and TRBJ1-1; 7 bases line up with TRBD1. CDR3 nucleotides: TGTGCCAGCAGCTCAGGGGGTATGAACACTGAAGCTTTCTTT. Translation gives CASSSGGMNTEAFF.